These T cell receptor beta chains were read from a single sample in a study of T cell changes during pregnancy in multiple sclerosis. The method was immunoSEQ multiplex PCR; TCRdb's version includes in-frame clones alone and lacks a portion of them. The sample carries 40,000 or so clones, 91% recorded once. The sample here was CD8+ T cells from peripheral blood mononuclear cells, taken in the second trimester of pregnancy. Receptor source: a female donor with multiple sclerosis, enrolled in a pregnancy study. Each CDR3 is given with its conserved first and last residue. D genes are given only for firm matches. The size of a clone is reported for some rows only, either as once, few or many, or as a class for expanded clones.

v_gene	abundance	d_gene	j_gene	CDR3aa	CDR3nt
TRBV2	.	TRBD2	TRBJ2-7	CASRLTSGVNYEQYF	TGTGCCAGCAGATTGACTAGCGGGGTAAACTACGAGCAGTACTTC
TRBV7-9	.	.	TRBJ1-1	CASSKVQGMNTEAFF	TGTGCCAGCAGCAAAGTCCAGGGGATGAACACTGAAGCTTTCTTT
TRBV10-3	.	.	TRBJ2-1	CAISEFGQGLNEQFF	TGTGCCATCAGTGAGTTTGGGCAGGGGCTAAATGAGCAGTTCTTC
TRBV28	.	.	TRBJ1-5	CASTLTGSLNQPQHF	TGTGCCAGCACCCTAACAGGGTCCCTCAATCAGCCCCAGCATTTT
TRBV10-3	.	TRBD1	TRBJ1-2	CAIRASQGAHGYTF	TGTGCCATCAGGGCGTCACAGGGGGCGCATGGCTACACCTTC
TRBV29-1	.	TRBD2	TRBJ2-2	CSVEERLAGGSNTGELFF	TGCAGCGTTGAAGAGAGACTAGCGGGGGGTTCGAACACCGGGGAGCTGTTTTTT
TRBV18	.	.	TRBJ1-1	CASSPGPGTDTEAFF	TGTGCCAGCTCACCAGGTCCGGGTACGGACACTGAAGCTTTCTTT
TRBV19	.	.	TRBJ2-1	CASCISGRWDEQFF	TGTGCCAGTTGTATATCCGGGAGATGGGACGAGCAGTTCTTC
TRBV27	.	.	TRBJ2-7	CASSLAGHGSYEQYF	TGTGCCAGCAGTTTAGCAGGGCATGGCTCCTACGAGCAGTACTTC
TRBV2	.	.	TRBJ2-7	CASRDMVSYEQYF	TGTGCCAGCAGGGACATGGTCTCCTACGAGCAGTACTTC
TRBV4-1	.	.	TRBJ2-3	CASSQEDRMGADTQYF	TGCGCCAGCAGCCAAGAAGACAGGATGGGGGCAGATACGCAGTATTTT
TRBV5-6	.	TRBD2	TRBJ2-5	CASSPWGGQETQYF	TGTGCCAGCAGCCCATGGGGGGGACAAGAGACCCAGTACTTC
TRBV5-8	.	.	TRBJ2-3	CASSLKTGFTDTQYF	TGTGCCAGCAGCTTAAAGACAGGTTTTACAGATACGCAGTATTTT
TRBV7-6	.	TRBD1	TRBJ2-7	CASSLEGQGTYEQYF	TGTGCCAGCAGCTTAGAGGGACAGGGGACCTACGAGCAGTACTTC
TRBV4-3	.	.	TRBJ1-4	CASSQRYEANEKLFF	TGCGCCAGCAGCCAACGGTATGAGGCTAATGAAAAACTGTTTTTT
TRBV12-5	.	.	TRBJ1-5	CASGTGSNQPQHF	TGTGCTAGTGGGACAGGTAGCAATCAGCCCCAGCATTTT
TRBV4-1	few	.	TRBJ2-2	CASSLGSTGELFF	TGCGCCAGCAGCCTCGGTAGTACCGGGGAGCTGTTTTTT
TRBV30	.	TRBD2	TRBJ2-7	CAWSRVIAGPVGEQYF	TGTGCCTGGAGTAGGGTGATAGCGGGACCCGTGGGCGAGCAGTACTTC
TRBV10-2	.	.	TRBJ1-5	CASSESGQFNQPQHF	TGCGCCAGCAGTGAGTCCGGACAGTTCAATCAGCCCCAGCATTTT
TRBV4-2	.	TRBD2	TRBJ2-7	CASSQVGTSDEQYF	TGTGCCAGCAGCCAAGTGGGAACTAGCGACGAGCAGTACTTC
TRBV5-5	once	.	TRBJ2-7	CASSFAAVPGEQYF	TGTGCCAGCAGCTTCGCGGCGGTACCCGGTGAGCAGTACTTC
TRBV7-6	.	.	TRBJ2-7	CASVPRLVGTYEQYF	TGTGCCAGTGTACCTCGGCTAGTCGGAACCTACGAGCAGTACTTC
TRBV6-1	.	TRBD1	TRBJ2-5	CASSEDPGQQETQYF	TGTGCCAGCAGTGAAGATCCGGGACAGCAAGAGACCCAGTACTTC
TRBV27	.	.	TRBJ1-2	CASSPTGGERDPYGYTF	TGTGCCAGCAGTCCGACGGGGGGGGAGAGGGACCCTTATGGCTACACCTTC
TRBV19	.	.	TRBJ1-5	CASSGEQGSNQPQHF	TGTGCCAGTAGTGGAGAGCAGGGGAGCAATCAGCCCCAGCATTTT
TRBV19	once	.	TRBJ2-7	CASSPRVAYEQYF	TGTGCCAGTTCCCCTCGAGTCGCCTACGAGCAGTACTTC
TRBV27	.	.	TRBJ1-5	CASSSIGQGSNQPQHF	TGTGCCAGCAGTTCAATTGGCCAGGGAAGCAATCAGCCCCAGCATTTT
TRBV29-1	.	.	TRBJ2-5	CSVDRGSLQETQYF	TGCAGCGTTGACCGCGGGTCGCTACAAGAGACCCAGTACTTC
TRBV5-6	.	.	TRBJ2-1	CASSLVGGRSSYNEQFF	TGTGCCAGCAGCTTGGTGGGCGGGCGGAGCTCCTACAATGAGCAGTTCTTC
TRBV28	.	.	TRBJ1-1	CASSLFSSDWNTEAFF	TGTGCCAGCAGTTTATTTTCCTCAGACTGGAACACTGAAGCTTTCTTT
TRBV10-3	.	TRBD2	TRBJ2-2	CAIAGVLTPGELFF	TGTGCCATTGCGGGAGTCCTCACACCCGGGGAGCTGTTTTTT
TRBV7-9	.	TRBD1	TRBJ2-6	CASSSYEWDSRTGANVLTF	TGTGCCAGCAGCTCCTATGAGTGGGACAGCCGTACTGGGGCCAACGTCCTGACTTTC
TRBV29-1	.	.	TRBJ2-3	CSVVGGQTGPTDTQYF	TGCAGCGTTGTGGGGGGGCAGACAGGACCCACAGATACGCAGTATTTT
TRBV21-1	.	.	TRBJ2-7	CASSKGDSSVEEQYF	TGTGCCAGCAGCAAGGGGGACTCATCGGTGGAAGAGCAGTACTTC
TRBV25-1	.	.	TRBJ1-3	CASNTGSGNTIYF	TGTGCCAGCAATACAGGCTCTGGAAACACCATATATTTT
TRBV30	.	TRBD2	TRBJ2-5	CAWSVGGSGGARETQYF	TGTGCCTGGAGTGTCGGGGGTAGCGGGGGGGCCAGGGAGACCCAGTACTTC
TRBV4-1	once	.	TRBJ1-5	CASSPEGHLNQPQHF	TGCGCCAGCAGCCCAGAAGGACACCTCAATCAGCCCCAGCATTTT
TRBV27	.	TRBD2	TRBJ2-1	CASRPSPTSVNEQFF	TGTGCCAGCAGGCCCTCCCCGACTAGCGTCAATGAGCAGTTCTTC
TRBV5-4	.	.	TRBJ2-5	CASSLEAGMKTQYF	TGTGCCAGCAGCTTGGAGGCAGGGATGAAGACCCAGTACTTC
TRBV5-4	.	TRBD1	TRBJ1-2	CASSQSDRAYGYTF	TGTGCCAGCAGCCAATCGGACAGGGCATATGGCTACACCTTC
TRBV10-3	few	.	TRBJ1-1	CAAQEEMNTEAFF	TGTGCCGCGCAGGAGGAAATGAACACTGAAGCTTTCTTT
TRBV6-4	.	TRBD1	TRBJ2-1	CASSKTGPPSNEQFF	TGTGCCAGCAGCAAGACAGGGCCCCCATCCAATGAGCAGTTCTTC
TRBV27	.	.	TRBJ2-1	CASNPTGRPYNEQFF	TGTGCCAGCAACCCAACCGGGAGACCCTACAATGAGCAGTTCTTC
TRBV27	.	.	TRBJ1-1	CASSTTGTEAFF	TGTGCCAGCAGCACTACAGGGACTGAAGCTTTCTTT
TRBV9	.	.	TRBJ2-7	CASSAHRYSYEQYF	TGTGCCAGCAGCGCACACAGATACTCCTACGAGCAGTACTTC
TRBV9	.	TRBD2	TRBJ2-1	CASSTPGLAGNEQFF	TGTGCCAGCAGCACCCCGGGACTAGCGGGGAATGAGCAGTTCTTC
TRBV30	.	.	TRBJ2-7	CAWLGHASSYEQYF	TGTGCCTGGTTGGGCCATGCATCCTCCTACGAGCAGTACTTC
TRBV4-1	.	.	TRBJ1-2	CASSQDRGVSYYGYTF	TGCGCCAGCAGCCAAGATCGGGGGGTTTCATACTATGGCTACACCTTC